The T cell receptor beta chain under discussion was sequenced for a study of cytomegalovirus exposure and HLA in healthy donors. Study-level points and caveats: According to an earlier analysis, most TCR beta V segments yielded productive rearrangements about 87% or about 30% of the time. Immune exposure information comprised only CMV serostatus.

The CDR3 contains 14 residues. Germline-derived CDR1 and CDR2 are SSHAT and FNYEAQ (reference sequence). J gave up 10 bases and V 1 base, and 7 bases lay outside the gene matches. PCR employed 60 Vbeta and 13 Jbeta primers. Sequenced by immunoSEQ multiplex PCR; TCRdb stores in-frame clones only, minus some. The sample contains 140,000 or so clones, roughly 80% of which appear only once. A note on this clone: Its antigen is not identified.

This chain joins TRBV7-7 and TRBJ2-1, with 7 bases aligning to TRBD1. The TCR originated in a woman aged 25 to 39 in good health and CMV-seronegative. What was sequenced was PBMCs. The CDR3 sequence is CASSLGPTGNEQFF. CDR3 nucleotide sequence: TGTGCCAGCAGCTTAGGACCGACAGGGAACGAGCAGTTCTTC.